This T cell receptor beta chain was identified during a study of blood T cell repertoires in COVID-19. Remarks on this clone: Compared with germline, one end of the junction differs, possibly owing to a read error. Other DNA sequences in the sample encode the same CDR3.

Sequenced by immunoSEQ multiplex PCR; TCRdb stores in-frame clones only, minus some. The table includes about 67,000 clones, about four fifths detected once. This CDR3 contains 15 residues. Sequencing used peripheral blood. The source of this sequence is a woman aged 55-69 years with acute or convalescent COVID-19. The rearrangement joins TRBV23-1 to TRBJ2-7; TRBD1 aligns across 7 bases. Being an ORF, TRBV23-1 has a function that is uncertain. The CDR3 nucleotides are TGCGCCAGCAGTCATCCCGGGACAGTCGCCTATGAGCAGTACTTC. Translating it yields CASSHPGTVAYEQYF.